This TCR beta chain was obtained from a study of response to subunit inactivated influenza vaccine. The CDR3 runs to 17 residues. V was clipped by 3 bases and J by 9 bases; unmatched bases: 16. Looked up from germline, CDR1 is DFQATT and CDR2 is SNEGSKA (reference sequence). MiXCR was run by TCRdb on the RT-PCR reads, yielding one entry per CDR3 protein. Of about 540,000 distinct CDR3 sequences in the sample, 20% to 25% are singletons; the top ten hold roughly 2.8%. This sample also appeared in a second study, on T cells expressing NK-cell markers. That investigation notes: For TCR beta, cDNA was produced by 5'RACE template switching with UMIs. Seven HCMV-seropositive donors and one seronegative donor made up the eight sequenced donors. Restriction of the sorted population to alpha-beta TCR T cells was achieved in several experiments with an anti-gamma-delta TCR antibody. Dominant NKG2C+ clonotypes accounted for about 1.0-8% of CD8+ T cells in about 6 donors. Specificity for HCMV among expanded NKG2C+ T cell clones was not established.

Material: CD4+ T cells sorted from PBMCs, obtained 11 to 12 days after vaccination. V usage is TRBV20-1 and J usage is TRBJ2-1; TRBD2 matches at 11 bases. This TCR was sampled from a man aged 45-65 years who received an inactivated influenza vaccine. CDR3 amino acids: CSARGTGTSGKRGEQFF. In DNA, the CDR3 is TGCAGTGCTAGGGGAACCGGGACTAGCGGCAAGAGGGGTGAGCAGTTCTTC.